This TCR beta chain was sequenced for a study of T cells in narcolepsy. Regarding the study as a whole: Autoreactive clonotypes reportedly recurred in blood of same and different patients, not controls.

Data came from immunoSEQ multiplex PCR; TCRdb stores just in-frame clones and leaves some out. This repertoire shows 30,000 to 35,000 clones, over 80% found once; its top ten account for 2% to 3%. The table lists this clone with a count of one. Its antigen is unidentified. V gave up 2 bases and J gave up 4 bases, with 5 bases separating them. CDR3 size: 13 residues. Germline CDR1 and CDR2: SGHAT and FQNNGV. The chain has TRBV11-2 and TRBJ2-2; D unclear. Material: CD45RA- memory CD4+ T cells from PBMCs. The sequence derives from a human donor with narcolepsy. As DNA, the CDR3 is TGTGCCAGCAGCTTATTCGGCACCGGGGAGCTGTTTTTT. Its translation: CASSLFGTGELFF.